The 13 T cell receptor beta chains presented below share a single source sample, sequenced in a study of cytomegalovirus exposure and HLA in healthy donors (dated by TCRdb to 2016 to 2017). Receptors were amplified or captured by the immunoSEQ multiplex PCR assay. A mixture of 60 forward primers for TCR Vbeta segments and 13 reverse primers for TCR Jbeta segments was used in the multiplex PCR. The immuneACCESS repertoire file appears here via TCRdb, limited to in-frame rearrangements. These files lack a portion of the clones; in checked studies, under half of the deficit traces to unresolved V genes, and the cause of the others is not known. Present in this sample are 99,000 or so clones, around 79% of which were seen just once. The top ten constitute roughly 6.2% of the sample. The sample consisted of PBMCs. These receptors all come from a man aged 55-75 years in good health and CMV-seropositive.

V and J are TRBV4-2 and TRBJ2-7; 10 bases fit TRBD2. V lost 0 bases to trimming and J lost 0 bases; unmatched junction nucleotides: 8. The CDR3 totals 18 residues. From germline, CDR1 is LGHNA and CDR2 YNFKEQ. This CDR3 is CASSQDLLAGPSSYEQYF. CDR3 bases: TGTGCCAGCAGCCAAGATCTACTAGCGGGGCCCAGCTCCTACGAGCAGTACTTC.

This sequence joins TRBV27 and TRBJ1-1; D is possibly TRBD1 (5 bases). Trimming pared 3 bases from V and 8 bases from J, leaving 19 bases between. The CDR3 runs to 15 residues. Germline V gene lookup returns CDR1 MNHEY and CDR2 SMNVEV (reference sequence). DNA for the CDR3: TGTGCCAGCAGTTTCGGGGGGGAGCCCCAGTGGGAAGCTTTCTTT. This gives the protein CASSFGGEPQWEAFF.

The rearrangement uses TRBV4-2 and TRBJ2-3, with D maybe TRBD1 (5 bases). The CDR3 is made up of 16 amino acids. Germline values: CDR1 LGHNA, CDR2 YNFKEQ. V dropped 0 bases and J dropped 2 bases, with 12 bases sitting between them. The DNA of the CDR3 is TGTGCCAGCAGCCAAGAGACAGTCCTTCTCACAGATACGCAGTATTTT. Its translation is CASSQETVLLTDTQYF.

V gene TRBV6-1 combines with J gene TRBJ1-3; D remains unclear. Looked up from germline, CDR1 is MNHNS and CDR2 is SASEGT. This CDR3 is built from 11 residues. Trimming took 7 bases from V and 4 from J, leaving 5 bases between them. The CDR3 sequence: CASIQGNTIYF. CDR3 coding DNA: TGTGCCAGCATACAGGGAAACACCATATATTTT.

Here the CDR3 DNA reads TGCGCCAGCAGCGGGACCGGGGAGCTGTTTTTT. Its translation is CASSGTGELFF. The V and J genes are TRBV10-1 and TRBJ2-2; D remains ambiguous. CDR1 is WNHNN and CDR2 is SYGVQD in the germline V gene (reference sequence). V gave up 6 bases and J gave up 5 bases, with 4 bases separating them. The CDR3 consists of 11 residues.

The chain joins TRBV7-6 to TRBJ2-3; TRBD1 aligns across 7 bases. Germline loops: CDR1 SGHVS, CDR2 FNYEAQ. The CDR3 totals 14 residues. V lost 6 bases, J lost 2 bases, and 5 bases stayed unmatched. The CDR3 nucleotides read TGTGCCAGCAGGAAGGGACAGCCCACAGATACGCAGTATTTT. It encodes CASRKGQPTDTQYF.

V and J are TRBV5-6 and TRBJ1-1; 9 bases are shared with TRBD1. The CDR3 is 17 amino acids. Germline CDR1 and CDR2: SGHDT and YYEEEE. V dropped 4 bases and J dropped 2; count of bases not matched to a gene: 12. The CDR3 region is CASSPQTGGGVNTEAFF. DNA for the CDR3: TGTGCCAGCAGCCCACAGACAGGGGGTGGTGTTAACACTGAAGCTTTCTTT.

This chain links TRBV4-2 with TRBJ2-2; 11 nucleotides match TRBD2. CDR1 and CDR2 from the germline V gene are LGHNA and YNFKEQ. This CDR3 is 19 amino acids long. V gave up 3 bases and J gave up 0 bases; unmatched junction bases: 9. The CDR3 sequence: CASSQEIAGGPTNTGELFF. CDR3 coding DNA: TGTGCCAGCAGCCAGGAAATAGCGGGGGGGCCCACGAACACCGGGGAGCTGTTTTTT.

In DNA, the CDR3 is TGTGCCAGCAGTGCGGGACGTAATGAAAAACTGTTTTTT. Translation gives CASSAGRNEKLFF. This chain connects TRBV28 to TRBJ1-4; tentatively, D is TRBD1 (5 bases). The CDR3 covers 13 residues. V lost 5 bases, J lost 4 bases, and 8 bases lay in between. Germline CDR1 and CDR2: MDHEN and SYDVKM.

This rearrangement joins TRBV19 to TRBJ2-7; the match to TRBD1 covers 11 bases. Germline lookup yields CDR1 LNHDA and CDR2 SQIVND (reference sequence). The CDR3 is 14 amino acids. V trimming: 5 bases; J trimming: 4 bases; junction bases outside the gene matches: 4. This CDR3 is CASSEGTGGYEQYF. CDR3 in DNA: TGTGCCAGTAGTGAAGGGACAGGGGGGTACGAGCAGTACTTC.

This chain links TRBV6-5 with TRBJ2-5, with a weak D call TRBD1 (6 bases). Germline lookup yields CDR1 MNHEY and CDR2 SVGAGI. With 6 bases removed from V and 5 bases from J, the gap between germline ends came to 19 bases. The CDR3 covers 15 residues. This CDR3 is CASSHARGVRETQYF. CDR3 DNA sequence: TGTGCCAGCAGCCACGCCAGGGGAGTAAGGGAGACCCAGTACTTC.

This rearrangement joins TRBV2 to TRBJ2-5, with D maybe TRBD1 (6 bases). The assigned J gene may be wrong: the sequence end matches TRBJ2-7 better. The germline V gene encodes CDR1 SNHLY and CDR2 FYNNEI. CDR3 length: 15 amino acids. The CDR3 reads CASNLGAGSSYEQYF. CDR3 nucleotide sequence: TGTGCCAGCAACCTGGGGGCAGGGAGCTCCTACGAGCAGTACTTC.

The chain couples TRBV7-2 to TRBJ1-1; D is ambiguous. The CDR3 extends over 14 amino acids. Germline CDR1 SGHTA, CDR2 FQGNSA. The germline V and J ends were trimmed by 7 bases and 3 bases, with 15 bases remaining between them. CDR3 nucleotide sequence: TGTGCCAGCAAATCTGAGGCATTGGACACTGAAGCTTTCTTT. This translates into CASKSEALDTEAFF.